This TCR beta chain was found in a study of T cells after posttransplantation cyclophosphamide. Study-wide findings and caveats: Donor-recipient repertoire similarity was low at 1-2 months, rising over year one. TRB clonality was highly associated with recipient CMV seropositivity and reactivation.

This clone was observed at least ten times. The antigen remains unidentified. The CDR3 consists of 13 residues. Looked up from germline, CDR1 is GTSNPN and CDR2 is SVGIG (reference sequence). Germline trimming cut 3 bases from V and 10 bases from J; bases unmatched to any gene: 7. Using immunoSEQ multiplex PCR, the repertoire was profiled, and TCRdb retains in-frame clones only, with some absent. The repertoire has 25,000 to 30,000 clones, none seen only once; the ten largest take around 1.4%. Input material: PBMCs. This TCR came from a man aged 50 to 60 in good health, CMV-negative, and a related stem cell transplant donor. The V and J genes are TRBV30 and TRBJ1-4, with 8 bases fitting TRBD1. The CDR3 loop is CAWSPDRGGKLFF. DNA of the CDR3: TGTGCCTGGAGCCCCGACAGGGGAGGAAAACTGTTTTTT.